Below, 32 T cell receptor beta chains from the same sample are listed, as sequenced in a study of T cell changes during pregnancy in multiple sclerosis. Sequencing was performed with immunoSEQ multiplex PCR; in TCRdb, only in-frame clones are kept and a portion is missing. Of around 52,000 clones listed, 87% are singletons. The sample consisted of peripheral blood from another person, used as feeder cells. All receptors come from a human donor whose cells served as feeder cells for cultures in a pregnancy study.

V and J are TRBV6-5 and TRBJ1-5; perhaps TRBD1 as D (5 bases). Trimming left V 7 bases short and J 9 bases short, with 22 bases between. This CDR3 is 15 amino acids long. Germline V gene sequence: CDR1 MNHEY, CDR2 SVGAGI. The CDR3 region is CASIREAQQTPPQHF. The CDR3 DNA reads TGTGCCAGCATCAGGGAGGCCCAACAGACGCCGCCCCAGCATTTT.

This clone has a handful of counts. The chain is built from TRBV7-8 and TRBJ1-1, with D possibly TRBD1 on 5 matching bases. The CDR3 is 16 amino acids. In germline, CDR1 is SGHVS, CDR2 FQNEAQ. Deletions cut 1 base from V and 0 bases from J, with 12 bases between. The CDR3 here is CASSLGRRTMNTEAFF. CDR3 DNA: TGTGCCAGCAGCTTAGGTCGTCGGACAATGAACACTGAAGCTTTCTTT.

This clone has only one observation. The rearrangement uses TRBV28 and TRBJ1-5; perhaps TRBD1 as D (6 bases). CDR1 and CDR2 (germline): MDHEN, SYDVKM. The V end lost 3 bases, the J end lost 2 bases, and 17 bases lay between the germline ends. The CDR3 has 17 amino acids. This chain's CDR3 is CASSFHEPGAGNQPQHF. CDR3 bases: TGTGCCAGCAGTTTTCACGAACCGGGGGCAGGCAATCAGCCCCAGCATTTT.

The chain couples TRBV18 to TRBJ2-5, with 9 bases lining up with TRBD2. J lost 2 bases, V lost 1 base, and 2 bases had no gene match. This CDR3 has 15 residues. CDR1 is KGHSH, CDR2 LQKENI, per germline. In DNA form, the CDR3 reads TGTGCCAGCTCACCACTAGCGGGGGATCAAGAGACCCAGTACTTC. Translating gives CASSPLAGDQETQYF.

This clone was found a few times. The chain uses TRBV18 and TRBJ1-2; TRBD1 agrees at 8 bases. The CDR3 is 15 residues long. CDR1 is KGHSH, CDR2 LQKENI, per germline. The V and J ends lost 6 bases and 3 bases, in that order; junction bases with no gene match: 9. The CDR3 coding sequence is TGTGCCAGCTCCCTGAATGGACAGGGAGACTATGGCTACACCTTC. Its translation: CASSLNGQGDYGYTF.

The chain recombines TRBV19 with TRBJ1-3; no reliable D call. V shed 4 bases and J shed 2 bases, with 9 bases lying between them. CDR1 is LNHDA, CDR2 SQIVND, per germline (reference sequence). CDR3 length: 14 amino acids. CDR3 protein: CASSTRWTGNTIYF. DNA of the CDR3: TGTGCCAGTAGTACACGGTGGACTGGAAACACCATATATTTT.

Only a few counts were recorded for this clone. The chain joins TRBV11-2 to TRBJ1-1; weak D call: TRBD1 (5 bases). In germline, CDR1 is SGHAT, CDR2 FQNNGV. The CDR3 contains 15 residues. Deletions cut 5 bases from V and 0 bases from J, with 13 bases between. CDR3 residues: CASSGPLGLNTEAFF. The CDR3 coding sequence is TGTGCCAGCAGCGGGCCCCTGGGGCTGAACACTGAAGCTTTCTTT.

The chain is built from TRBV7-7 and TRBJ2-5; 12 bases fit TRBD2. The trim removed 5 bases at V and 5 bases at J, leaving 6 bases unmatched. The germline V gene encodes CDR1 SSHAT and CDR2 FNYEAQ (reference sequence). The CDR3 consists of 15 residues. CDR3 loop: CASSPGLAGSETQYF. CDR3 in DNA: TGTGCCAGCAGCCCGGGACTAGCGGGTAGCGAGACCCAGTACTTC.

The rearrangement joins TRBV4-3 to TRBJ2-2; tentatively, D is TRBD2 (7 bases). This CDR3 region has 17 residues. In germline, CDR1 is LGHNA, CDR2 YSLEER. V shed 8 bases and J shed 2 bases, with 21 bases lying between them. This CDR3 is CASPEGGDFVNTGELFF. The CDR3 coding sequence is TGCGCCAGCCCCGAAGGGGGGGACTTTGTCAACACCGGGGAGCTGTTTTTT.

The table lists this clone with a few counts. V is TRBV6-6 and J is TRBJ1-5; D is perhaps TRBD1 (5 bases). Per the germline V gene, CDR1 is MNHNY and CDR2 is SVGAGI (reference sequence). There are 15 residues in the CDR3. The V end was cut by 7 bases, the J end by 6 bases, with 19 bases between. The CDR3 sequence is CASTDPVQVRQPQHF. Here the CDR3 DNA reads TGTGCCAGCACCGACCCGGTACAGGTCCGTCAGCCCCAGCATTTT.

This chain's CDR3 is CASSLLSGGTDNEQFF. CDR3 in DNA: TGCGCCAGCAGCTTGTTGAGCGGGGGGACCGACAATGAGCAGTTCTTC. The rearrangement joins TRBV5-1 to TRBJ2-1; 9 bases align to TRBD2. J lost 5 bases, V lost 1 base, and 7 bases had no gene match. The CDR3 length is 16 residues. The germline gives CDR1 SGHRS, CDR2 YFSETQ.

The chain joins TRBV29-1 to TRBJ2-1; D unclear. The CDR3 contains 14 residues. The V gene lost 6 bases and the J gene lost 6 bases, with 18 bases spanning the gap. Germline CDR1 reads SQVTM; CDR2 reads ANQGSEA. DNA for the CDR3: TGCAGCGTGGCTCTTTCCGGCAAGTTCAATGAGCAGTTCTTC. Translation: CSVALSGKFNEQFF.

V is TRBV23-1 and J is TRBJ1-5; D gene unclear. TRBV23-1 is an ORF, and what it does is uncertain. The V and J ends lost 3 bases and 0 bases respectively, with 9 bases between them. The CDR3 consists of 15 residues. The CDR3 DNA follows: TGCGCCAGCAGTCACCATAGATATAGCAATCAGCCCCAGCATTTT. It translates to CASSHHRYSNQPQHF.

The V call is TRBV11-2, the J call TRBJ1-1; D is ambiguous. V was shortened by 4 bases and J by 5 bases, with 8 bases between the two germline ends. CDR1 and CDR2 (germline): SGHAT, FQNNGV. CDR3 size: 12 residues. CDR3 in DNA: TGTGCCAGCAGCTGGAGGGAAACTGAAGCTTTCTTT. Translated, it gives CASSWRETEAFF.

The gene calls are TRBV5-6 and TRBJ2-4; D could derive from TRBD1 or TRBD2 (6 bases each). Germline V lookup: CDR1 SGHDT, CDR2 YYEEEE. V shed 5 bases and J shed 1 base, with 16 bases lying between them. The CDR3 extends over 16 amino acids. CDR3 protein: CASRHTLGGAKNIQYF. DNA of the CDR3: TGTGCCAGCAGACACACCCTAGGGGGGGCCAAAAACATTCAGTACTTC. The full variable domain, its missing parts supplied by reference TRBV5-6 and TRBJ2-4, is DAGVTQSPTHLIKTRGQQVTLRCSPKSGHDTVSWYQQALGQGPQFIFQYYEEEERQRGNFPDRFSGHQFPNYSSELNVNALLLGDSALYLCASRHTLGGAKNIQYFGAGTRLSVL.

The J gene is TRBJ2-1, the V gene TRBV18; the D gene could be TRBD1 or TRBD2 (5 bases each). The length of the CDR3 is 15 residues. Germline V gene sequence: CDR1 KGHSH, CDR2 LQKENI. V lost 4 bases and J 5 bases, leaving 15 bases between the germline ends. The CDR3 nucleotides read TGTGCCAGCTCACGAGGAGGTCAGGGTAACAATGAGCAGTTCTTC. Translated: CASSRGGQGNNEQFF.

The chain couples TRBV7-2 to TRBJ2-1, with D maybe TRBD1 (6 bases). The ends were cut back, 1 base at V and 4 bases at J, with 8 bases in the middle. Germline CDR1 SGHTA, CDR2 FQGNSA. CDR3 length equals 14 residues. This chain's CDR3 is CASSLGTVYNEQFF. CDR3 bases: TGTGCCAGCAGCTTAGGGACAGTTTACAATGAGCAGTTCTTC.

The rearrangement joins TRBV7-2 to TRBJ2-5; D is undetermined. The germline V and J ends were trimmed by 1 base and 1 base, with 10 bases remaining between them. The CDR3 is 15 residues long. CDR1 is SGHTA and CDR2 is FQGNSA in the germline V gene. The CDR3 spells CASSLVSASQETQYF. The CDR3 region has the DNA TGTGCCAGCAGCTTAGTTTCCGCCAGCCAAGAGACCCAGTACTTC.

The genes are TRBV6-6 and TRBJ2-4; 12 bases map to TRBD2. The J segment lost 9 bases and the V segment lost 8 bases, leaving 14 bases of the junction unmatched. The CDR3 covers 16 residues. Looked up from germline, CDR1 is MNHNY and CDR2 is SVGAGI (reference sequence). The CDR3 DNA sequence: TGTGCCAGCGCTAGACAGGCTAGCGGGGGGGCGGGCATTCAGTACTTC. Protein: CASARQASGGAGIQYF.

The V call is TRBV5-6, the J call TRBJ1-3; weak D call: TRBD1 (5 bases). The germline gives CDR1 SGHDT, CDR2 YYEEEE. The V end was cut by 4 bases, the J end by 2 bases, with 13 bases between. The CDR3 consists of 15 residues. Here the CDR3 reads CASSLWQGPGNTIYF. The CDR3 region has the DNA TGTGCCAGCAGCCTGTGGCAGGGACCTGGAAACACCATATATTTT.

The chain is built from TRBV18 and TRBJ2-3, with TRBD2 matching over 7 bases. Germline loops: CDR1 KGHSH, CDR2 LQKENI. The CDR3 is 16 amino acids. V shed 6 bases and J 3 bases; nucleotides not matched to a gene: 12. For the CDR3, the DNA is TGTGCCAGCTCGACCAGAGGCGGGAGCGGAACAGATACGCAGTATTTT. This encodes CASSTRGGSGTDTQYF.

The genes are TRBV7-9 and TRBJ2-3, with D possibly TRBD1 on 6 matching bases. The CDR3 loop spans 15 amino acids. The ends were cut back, 1 base at V and 0 bases at J, with 8 bases in the middle. CDR1 is SEHNR, CDR2 FQNEAQ, per germline (reference sequence). The CDR3 region has the DNA TGTGCCAGCAGCTTAGGACAGGAGAGCACAGATACGCAGTATTTT. This sequence encodes CASSLGQESTDTQYF.

The V and J genes are TRBV6-5 and TRBJ1-1, with 7 bases aligning to TRBD1. V trimming: 2 bases; J trimming: 1 base; junction bases outside the gene matches: 1. This CDR3 region has 14 residues. Germline V gives CDR1 MNHEY, CDR2 SVGAGI. The CDR3 region has the DNA TGTGCCAGCAGTTACAACAGGGGGAACACTGAAGCTTTCTTT. The encoded protein is CASSYNRGNTEAFF.

The chain couples TRBV7-8 to TRBJ2-7, with a tentative D call TRBD2 (6 bases). Germline CDR1 is SGHVS and CDR2 is FQNEAQ. The V gene lost 2 bases and the J gene lost 4 bases, with 15 bases spanning the gap. CDR3 length equals 15 residues. The CDR3 here is CASSLQAVAVYEQYF. The CDR3 nucleotides read TGTGCCAGCAGCTTACAAGCGGTAGCGGTATACGAGCAGTACTTC.

This sequence joins TRBV2 and TRBJ1-6, with 8 bases that match TRBD1. The CDR3 consists of 15 residues. The V segment lost 6 bases and the J segment 8 bases; nucleotides outside the gene matches: 9. Per germline, CDR1 SNHLY and CDR2 FYNNEI. CDR3 sequence reads: CASSGTGAHYSPLHF. The CDR3 nucleotides are TGTGCCAGCAGCGGGACAGGAGCACATTATTCACCCCTCCACTTT.

J is TRBJ2-1 and V is TRBV28; no definite D call. Germline V gives CDR1 MDHEN, CDR2 SYDVKM. V lost 2 bases to trimming and J lost 7 bases, with 15 bases between them. This CDR3 comprises 15 residues. Here the CDR3 DNA reads TGTGCCAGCAGTTTAATGGGCAACCCTGGGAATGAGCAGTTCTTC. Amino acids: CASSLMGNPGNEQFF.

This clone was found a few times. This chain links TRBV5-1 with TRBJ1-1; D not resolved. The germline V gene has CDR1 SGHRS and CDR2 YFSETQ. The V and J ends lost 0 bases and 0 bases respectively, with 6 bases between them. This CDR3 is built from 14 residues. The CDR3 DNA follows: TGCGCCAGCAGCTTGGTGGCTTTGAACACTGAAGCTTTCTTT. Its translation is CASSLVALNTEAFF.

V is TRBV7-2 and J is TRBJ2-1; no clear D. This CDR3 has 13 residues. V was pared by 2 bases and J by 9 bases, with 11 bases between. From germline, CDR1 is SGHTA and CDR2 FQGNSA. The CDR3 nucleotides are TGTGCCAGCAGCTTATGGGGTGCCGTTGAGCAGTTCTTC. This gives the protein CASSLWGAVEQFF.

The chain uses TRBV11-3 and TRBJ2-3, with TRBD2 identical over 9 bases. Germline V gene lookup returns CDR1 SGHNT and CDR2 YENEEA. V trimming: 6 bases; J trimming: 4 bases; junction bases outside the gene matches: 8. The CDR3 is 15 residues long. The CDR3 protein is CASSRGSGGSDTQYF. CDR3 DNA: TGTGCCAGCAGTAGGGGCAGCGGGGGGTCAGATACGCAGTATTTT.

V gene TRBV6-4 combines with J gene TRBJ2-7, with 9 bases matching TRBD2. The V and J ends lost 2 bases and 5 bases, in that order; junction bases with no gene match: 10. Germline V gives CDR1 MRHNA, CDR2 SNTAGT. CDR3 length: 16 amino acids. The CDR3 nucleotides are TGTGCCAGCAGTGACCAGGCGGGAGGGCAGGAAAACGAGCAGTACTTC. This codes for CASSDQAGGQENEQYF.

The V and J genes are TRBV4-1 and TRBJ1-1; D is ambiguous. V was trimmed by 0 bases and J by 10 bases, leaving 27 bases between them. The CDR3 extends over 18 amino acids. Germline assignment: CDR1 MGHRA and CDR2 YSYEKL. CDR3 DNA: TGCGCCAGCAGCCAAGACATCCAAGAGGGCAAAGGAGCTAGTGTAGCTTTCTTT. This sequence encodes CASSQDIQEGKGASVAFF.

In DNA, the CDR3 is TGCGCCAGCAGCCAAACGACTAGCGGGGGCGGTGAGACCCAGTACTTC. Protein sequence: CASSQTTSGGGETQYF. The rearrangement uses TRBV5-1 and TRBJ2-5; 12 bases are a match to TRBD2. Trimming took 4 bases from V and 5 from J; bases not matched to a gene: 9. This CDR3 spans 16 amino acids. Germline CDR1 SGHRS, CDR2 YFSETQ.